This T cell receptor (beta chain) was observed in a study of T-cell reconstitution after alpha-beta-depleted transplantation in children. General study findings and limits: Newly produced T cells mostly provided counts and TCRbeta diversity after one year, as hyperexpanded clones declined. The study reportedly traced alpha-beta T cells about two months after transplant to several hundred expanded graft clones. The study traced high day-60 TCRbeta diversity in some patients to surviving recipient T cells and thymic progenitors.

A library of TCRbeta sequences, prepared with unique molecular identifiers, was generated. TCRdb reanalysed the PCR reads using MiXCR and keeps one entry per CDR3 protein. The repertoire holds about 470,000 distinct CDR3 sequences, with 43% as singletons. Losses at the gene ends were 5 bases for V and 6 bases for J; bases not matched to a gene: 7. CDR1 is MGHRA, CDR2 YSYEKL, per germline. The CDR3 has 14 residues. This clonotype showed up just a few times. What it binds is unknown. The TCR was taken from a girl aged 2-9 years with aplastic anemia, due to receive a stem cell transplant. The gene calls are TRBV4-1 and TRBJ2-1, with 7 bases lining up with TRBD1. The input for sequencing was PBMCs, taken before TCRalphabeta/CD19-depleted stem cell transplant. The CDR3 DNA reads as TGCGCCAGCAGCGACAGGGTGACCGGCAATGAGCAGTTCTTC. Translation gives CASSDRVTGNEQFF.